This T cell receptor beta chain was identified in a study of Ad26.COV2.S vaccination and SARS-CoV-2 variants. General study findings and limits: Spike-specific TCR breadth was greater in vaccine than placebo recipients. Reported findings describe substantial breadth in spike-specific CD8+ and CD4+ T cell responses following vaccination.

Germline assignment: CDR1 SNHLY and CDR2 FYNNEI. CDR3 size: 15 residues. V lost 7 bases, J lost 1 base, and 17 bases lay in between. TCRdb keeps only in-frame clones here, not all; method: immunoSEQ multiplex PCR. This sample yields 350,000 to 450,000 clones, of which just over 90% are seen a single time; 3% to 4% belongs to the top ten. With regard to this clone: Its antigen is undetermined.

The V and J genes are TRBV2 and TRBJ2-7, with D possibly matching TRBD2 (6 bases). The TCR comes from a human donor who had recovered from COVID-19. The specimen comprised peripheral blood, sampled after recovery from COVID-19. The CDR3 DNA reads as TGTGCCAGCACCAGTCGCGGGGTGGGGTCCTACGAGCAGTACTTC. This gives the protein CASTSRGVGSYEQYF.